Following are 14 T cell receptor beta chains from one sample sequenced in a study of vaccination and CD4 T cells after COVID-19. These receptors' targets are unknown. Indicated treatment: roughly ten-day PBMC culture with coronavirus spike peptide pools or control peptides (ViraFEST assay). The study sequenced cultured CD4+ T cell DNA using the Oncomine TCR Beta short-read assay. TCRdb reanalysed the PCR reads using MiXCR and keeps one entry per CDR3 protein. This table holds over 10,000 distinct CDR3 sequences, roughly 56% found once. What was sequenced was CD4+ T cells from blood, cultured in vitro. The receptors were sampled from a human donor who had recovered from COVID-19.

The chain joins TRBV7-3 to TRBJ2-1; 8 bases are shared with TRBD2. Germline lookup yields CDR1 SGHTA and CDR2 FQGTGA. The CDR3 consists of 15 residues. The V segment lost 4 bases and the J segment 7 bases; nucleotides outside the gene matches: 9. CDR3 DNA sequence: TGTGCCAGCAGCTCCGGGAGGGCCTTGGGAAATGAGCAGTTCTTC. It is translated as CASSSGRALGNEQFF.

This clonotype turned up a few times. This chain connects TRBV19 to TRBJ1-5, with D hard to call. CDR3 length: 13 residues. V was cut by 2 bases and J by 4 bases, with 6 bases left in between. Germline V gene data show CDR1 as LNHDA and CDR2 as SQIVND (reference sequence). In DNA, the CDR3 is TGTGCCAGTAGTATATGGGAAAATCAGCCCCAGCATTTT. Its translation is CASSIWENQPQHF.

The rearrangement joins TRBV10-2 to TRBJ2-7; D gene ambiguous. The CDR3 has 11 amino acids. Germline assignment: CDR1 WSHSY and CDR2 SAAADI. Deletions cut 4 bases from V and 2 bases from J, with 3 bases between. CDR3 sequence: CASSGPYEQYF. Here the CDR3 DNA reads TGCGCCAGCAGTGGACCCTACGAGCAGTACTTC.

The chain couples TRBV7-2 to TRBJ1-2; no clear D gene. Germline values: CDR1 SGHTA, CDR2 FQGNSA. V lost 1 base, J lost 2 bases, and 8 bases lay in between. The CDR3 contains 14 residues. This CDR3 is CASSLVIENYGYTF. CDR3 coding DNA: TGTGCCAGCAGCTTAGTTATAGAAAACTATGGCTACACCTTC.

The V and J genes are TRBV7-2 and TRBJ1-2; possible D gene TRBD1, 6 bases. The CDR3 totals 15 residues. V was pared by 5 bases and J by 4 bases, with 17 bases between. Germline CDR1 SGHTA, CDR2 FQGNSA. In DNA, the CDR3 is TGTGCCAGCAGCCCCACGGGAGGGGGAAGCTATGGCTACACCTTC. Translated: CASSPTGGGSYGYTF.

The chain recombines TRBV27 with TRBJ1-2; D may be TRBD1 (5 bases). The CDR3 is 14 amino acids. Germline loops: CDR1 MNHEY, CDR2 SMNVEV (reference sequence). V lost 6 bases to trimming and J lost 8 bases, with 19 bases between them. CDR3 residues: CASSRGGRAGGYTF. The CDR3 coding sequence is TGTGCCAGCAGCCGGGGGGGGAGGGCGGGCGGCTACACCTTC.

The rearrangement joins TRBV12-3 or TRBV12-4 to TRBJ1-6, with D perhaps TRBD1 (5 bases). The CDR3 loop spans 14 amino acids. The V gene lost 6 bases and the J gene lost 8 bases, with 14 bases spanning the gap. CDR3 protein: CASSIRTGHSPLHF. The CDR3 nucleotides read TGTGCCAGCAGCATCCGCACGGGGCATTCACCCCTCCACTTT.

The rearrangement joins TRBV6-1 to TRBJ2-3, with D unclear. In germline, CDR1 is MNHNS, CDR2 SASEGT. CDR3 length: 13 residues. Trimming stripped 9 bases from V and 0 bases from J, with 10 bases between. CDR3 amino acids: CASALGSTDTQYF. CDR3 nucleotides: TGTGCCAGTGCCCTGGGGAGCACAGATACGCAGTATTTT.

The chain has TRBV5-3 and TRBJ1-5, with 8 nucleotides matching TRBD1. TRBV5-3 is identified as an open reading frame with a role that is uncertain. CDR3 length: 15 residues. Trimming removed 2 bases from V and 5 bases from J; junction bases left unmatched: 6. CDR3 coding DNA: TGTGCCAGAAGCTTATGGACAGGGCCCGATCAGCCCCAGCATTTT. It codes for CARSLWTGPDQPQHF.

This clonotype was observed a handful of times. The chain recombines TRBV12-3 or TRBV12-4 with TRBJ1-6; no clear D. This CDR3 comprises 14 residues. Trimming pared 2 bases from V and 7 bases from J, leaving 9 bases between. This CDR3 reads CASSLKSGNSPLHF. CDR3 DNA: TGTGCCAGCAGTTTAAAGAGTGGGAATTCACCCCTCCACTTT.

In its sample, this clonotype was seen a few times. The rearrangement links TRBV7-9 to TRBJ2-5, with D perhaps TRBD1 or TRBD2 (5 bases each). In germline, CDR1 is SEHNR, CDR2 FQNEAQ (reference sequence). The CDR3 totals 13 residues. Trimming removed 4 bases at V and 4 bases at J, with 10 bases between. The CDR3, as DNA: TGTGCCAGCAGCTCCGGGGCGGGAGAGACCCAGTACTTC. As protein: CASSSGAGETQYF.

This clonotype occurred a few times. The V gene is TRBV2, the J gene TRBJ1-1; D gene uncertain. CDR1 and CDR2 from the germline V gene are SNHLY and FYNNEI. Trimming shortened V by 2 bases and J by 10 bases, and 14 bases separated the two germline ends. The CDR3 extends over 13 amino acids. The CDR3 loop is CASSERGPVVAFF. The CDR3 coding sequence is TGTGCCAGCAGTGAACGTGGTCCGGTGGTAGCTTTCTTT.

V is TRBV7-9 and J is TRBJ1-1; D call uncertain. V lost 3 bases, J lost 7 bases, and 12 bases lay in between. CDR3 length: 13 amino acids. Germline V gene data show CDR1 as SEHNR and CDR2 as FQNEAQ (reference sequence). The CDR3 DNA is TGTGCCAGCAGCTTGCTAGAAGCAAGTGAAGCTTTCTTT. This translates into CASSLLEASEAFF.

V is TRBV7-4 and J is TRBJ2-7; 7 bases align to TRBD2. This CDR3 has 17 amino acids. J gave up 6 bases and V 2 bases, and 16 bases lay outside the gene matches. In germline, CDR1 is SGHVT, CDR2 SQSDAQ. The CDR3 DNA reads TGTGCCAGCAGCTTATCTAGCGGTAGATTCGTTTCCGGCGAGCAGTACTTC. It specifies CASSLSSGRFVSGEQYF.